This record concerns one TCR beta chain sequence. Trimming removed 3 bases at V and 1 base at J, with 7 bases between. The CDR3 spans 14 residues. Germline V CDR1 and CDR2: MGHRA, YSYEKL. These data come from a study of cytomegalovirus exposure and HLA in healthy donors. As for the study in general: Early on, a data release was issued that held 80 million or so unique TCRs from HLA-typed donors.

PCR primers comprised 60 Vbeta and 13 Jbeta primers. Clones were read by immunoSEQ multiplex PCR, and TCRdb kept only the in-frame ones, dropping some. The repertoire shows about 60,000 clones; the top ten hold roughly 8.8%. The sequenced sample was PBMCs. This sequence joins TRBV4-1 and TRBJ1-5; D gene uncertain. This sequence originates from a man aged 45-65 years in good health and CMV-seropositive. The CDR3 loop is CASSHRGSNQPQHF. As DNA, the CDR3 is TGCGCCAGCAGCCACAGAGGAAGCAATCAGCCCCAGCATTTT.